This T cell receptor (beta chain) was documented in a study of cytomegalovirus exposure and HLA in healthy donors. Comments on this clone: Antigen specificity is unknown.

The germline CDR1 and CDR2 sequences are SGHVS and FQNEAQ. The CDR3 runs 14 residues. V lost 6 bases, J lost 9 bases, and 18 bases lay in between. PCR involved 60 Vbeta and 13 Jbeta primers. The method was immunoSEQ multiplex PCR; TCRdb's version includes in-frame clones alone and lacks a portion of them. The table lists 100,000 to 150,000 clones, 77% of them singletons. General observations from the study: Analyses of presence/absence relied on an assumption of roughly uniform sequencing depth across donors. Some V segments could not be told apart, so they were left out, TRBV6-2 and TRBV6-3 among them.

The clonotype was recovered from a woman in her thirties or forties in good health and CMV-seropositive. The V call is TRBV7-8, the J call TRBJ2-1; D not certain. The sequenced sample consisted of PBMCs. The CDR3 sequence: CASRGPRLPGEQFF. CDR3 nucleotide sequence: TGTGCCAGCAGGGGCCCCCGTCTTCCCGGTGAGCAGTTCTTC.